Described below is a single T cell receptor (beta chain) sequence and its context. These data originate in a study of blood T cell repertoires in COVID-19. Recruits, aged roughly 18 to 90 years, lived in 20 to 30 US areas. Clinical history as reported by participants underpinned cohort assignment. Donors in Cohort 3 counted as recovered after two negative PCRs, clearance, or symptom resolution. The CDR3 is 14 amino acids. The germline V gene encodes CDR1 SGDLS and CDR2 YYNGEE. Trimming pared 1 base from V and 1 base from J, leaving 7 bases between. Per the study methods: By means of reference gene primer amplification, nucleated cell counts were estimated. Clones were sequenced by immunoSEQ multiplex PCR, and TCRdb holds only the in-frame ones, with some missing. That table gives V, J and clone size, and the DNA gave D and trimming. This sample has approximately 300,000 clones, with approximately 92% found just once.

The clonotype was recovered from a woman aged 25 to 39 who had recovered from COVID-19. This chain uses TRBV9 with TRBJ2-3; D possibly corresponds to TRBD1 (5 bases). The sequenced sample was PBMCs or T cells enriched from blood (not recorded which). The CDR3 DNA is TGTGCCAGCAGCGTATCACAGGGCACAGATACGCAGTATTTT. Translated: CASSVSQGTDTQYF.